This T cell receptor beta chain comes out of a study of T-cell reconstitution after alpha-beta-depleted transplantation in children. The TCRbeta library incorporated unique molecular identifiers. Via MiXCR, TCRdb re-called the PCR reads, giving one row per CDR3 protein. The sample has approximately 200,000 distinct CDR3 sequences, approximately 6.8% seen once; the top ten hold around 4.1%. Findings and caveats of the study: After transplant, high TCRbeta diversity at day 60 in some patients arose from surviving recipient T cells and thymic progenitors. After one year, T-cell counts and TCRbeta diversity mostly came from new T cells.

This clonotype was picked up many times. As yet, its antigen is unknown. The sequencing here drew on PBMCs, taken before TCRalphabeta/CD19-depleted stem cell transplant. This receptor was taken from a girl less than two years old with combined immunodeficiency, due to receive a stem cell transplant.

The CDR3 nucleotides read TGTGCCAGCAGTTTATCTAACGACAGCCCCTACGAGCAGTACTTC. It specifies CASSLSNDSPYEQYF. The gene calls are TRBV6-5 and TRBJ2-7, with a tentative D call TRBD1 (5 bases). Germline V CDR1 and CDR2: MNHEY, SVGAGI. With 4 bases removed from V and 2 bases from J, the gap between germline ends came to 15 bases. CDR3 size: 15 residues.